This TCR beta chain was profiled in a study of blood T cell repertoires in COVID-19. Sequencing used immunoSEQ multiplex PCR; TCRdb keeps in-frame clones, though not all of them. The table shows 60,000 to 85,000 clones, with roughly 73% occurring only once. The CDR3 spans 14 residues. Germline-derived CDR1 and CDR2 are LGHDT and YNNKEL (reference sequence). V gave up 4 bases and J gave up 9 bases, with 13 bases separating them. The sequence came from a woman aged 60 to 75 with acute or convalescent COVID-19. The sample was peripheral blood. This rearrangement joins TRBV3-1 (or the pseudogene TRBV3-2) to TRBJ1-6, with D possibly being TRBD1 (6 bases). The DNA for the CDR3 is TGTGCCAGCAGCCCTCAGGGGTTCCTTTCACCCCTCCACTTT. It translates to CASSPQGFLSPLHF.